This is a list of T cell receptor beta chains from one sample in a study of cytomegalovirus exposure and HLA in healthy donors. Sequencing was performed with immunoSEQ multiplex PCR; in TCRdb, only in-frame clones are kept and a portion is missing. The sample lists over 200,000 clones, over 80% occurring once. The sequenced sample was PBMCs. The receptors shown here come from a woman between 40 and 55 years old in good health and CMV-seropositive. Both conserved end residues are part of each CDR3. The order of the fields is J gene, V gene, clone size, D gene, CDR3 length, CDR3 DNA, CDR3 protein. The D gene is left open where the match is weak. Clone size is given for some rows only: seen once, a few or many times, or a class if the clone is expanded.

TRBJ1-5 TRBV6-5 NA TRBD1 15 TGTGCCAGCGGTCATCAGGGGGAGCCCGATCAGCCCCAGCATTTT CASGHQGEPDQPQHF
TRBJ2-5 TRBV5-4 NA TRBD2 14 TGTGCCAGCTGGCTAGCGGGAGTCGCGGAGACCCAGTACTTC CASWLAGVAETQYF
TRBJ2-7 TRBV6-5 NA NA 15 TGTGCCAGCAGTTACTCCCAGGGGACATCCTACGAGCAGTACTTC CASSYSQGTSYEQYF
TRBJ2-2 TRBV29-1 NA NA 14 TGCAGCGTTGAAGTCCCCGGGAGCACCGGGGAGCTGTTTTTT CSVEVPGSTGELFF
TRBJ1-2 TRBV9 NA TRBD1 14 TGTGCCAGCAGCGATATGGACAGGCGTTATGGCTACACCTTC CASSDMDRRYGYTF
TRBJ2-3 TRBV29-1 NA NA 11 TGCAGCGTTGTGCGTACAGATACGCAGTATTTT CSVVRTDTQYF
TRBJ2-1 TRBV19 few NA 14 TGTGCCAGTCAGGTCGGTACCGGCTACAATGAGCAGTTCTTC CASQVGTGYNEQFF
TRBJ2-1 TRBV6-5 NA TRBD1 15 TGTGCCAGCAGTCCCCCGGGACACAGGGGCAATGAGCAGTTCTTC CASSPPGHRGNEQFF
TRBJ1-1 TRBV29-1 once NA 13 TGCAGCGTTGAGTCAGGGGCTGGGACTGAAGCTTTCTTT CSVESGAGTEAFF
TRBJ1-1 TRBV7-9 NA NA 14 TGTTCCAGCAGCTTAGAGTCAGGGAGGACTGAAGCTTTCTTT CSSSLESGRTEAFF
TRBJ1-2 TRBV6-1 few NA 14 TGTGCCAGCACAAACCGGGCAGGGGCGAGGGGCTACACCTTC CASTNRAGARGYTF
TRBJ1-3 TRBV6-1 NA NA 16 TGTGCCAGCAGTGGGACGGGGGGCGATTTTGGAAACACCATATATTTT CASSGTGGDFGNTIYF
TRBJ1-2 TRBV11-1 NA NA 16 TGTGCCAGCAGCAAACACAGGGTTGGTACAGACTATGGCTACACCTTC CASSKHRVGTDYGYTF
TRBJ1-5 TRBV19 NA TRBD1 15 TGTGCCAGTAGCAAAGGACAGGTACCATATCAGCCCCAGCATTTT CASSKGQVPYQPQHF
TRBJ1-4 TRBV2 NA TRBD1 13 TGTGCCAGCAGCGGACAGGGTGGGGAAAAACTGTTTTTT CASSGQGGEKLFF
TRBJ2-1 TRBV7-3 NA NA 14 TGTGCCAGCAGCTTAACGGGGGCGACCAATGAGCAGTTCTTC CASSLTGATNEQFF
TRBJ2-2 TRBV5-5 NA NA 15 TGTGCCAGCACCACGGACAGCAGGATCGGCGGGGAGCTGTTTTTT CASTTDSRIGGELFF
TRBJ1-1 TRBV19 NA TRBD1 15 TGTGCCAGTAGTAGGGACAGTTATGAGGGCACTGAAGCTTTCTTT CASSRDSYEGTEAFF
TRBJ2-5 TRBV29-1 NA TRBD2 14 TGCAGCGTTCCCTGGGGGGGGACCCAAGAGACCCAGTACTTC CSVPWGGTQETQYF